This T cell receptor (beta chain) was sequenced for a study of shared clonotypes between healthy human individuals. As for the study in general: Donors, aged 18 to 49, were a couple of women and three men.

About this clone: The same CDR3 is also encoded by other DNA sequences in this sample.

Clones were read by immunoSEQ multiplex PCR, and TCRdb kept only the in-frame ones, dropping some. The data show 2,500,000 or so clones, 85% to 95% seen once. In germline, CDR1 is SGHRS, CDR2 YFSETQ. V dropped 1 base and J dropped 3; count of bases not matched to a gene: 4. This CDR3 has 16 residues. Material for sequencing was naive CD4+ T cells from PBMCs. Stated subset: CD45RA+ positively selected. The TCR sequence derives from a man younger than 30 in good health. Some clones in this sample may be carry-over from other donors' samples. This chain joins TRBV5-1 and TRBJ2-3, with TRBD2 identical over 11 bases. The CDR3 DNA sequence: TGCGCCAGCAGCTTGTTAGCGGGAGGGCCGACAGATACGCAGTATTTT. This encodes CASSLLAGGPTDTQYF.